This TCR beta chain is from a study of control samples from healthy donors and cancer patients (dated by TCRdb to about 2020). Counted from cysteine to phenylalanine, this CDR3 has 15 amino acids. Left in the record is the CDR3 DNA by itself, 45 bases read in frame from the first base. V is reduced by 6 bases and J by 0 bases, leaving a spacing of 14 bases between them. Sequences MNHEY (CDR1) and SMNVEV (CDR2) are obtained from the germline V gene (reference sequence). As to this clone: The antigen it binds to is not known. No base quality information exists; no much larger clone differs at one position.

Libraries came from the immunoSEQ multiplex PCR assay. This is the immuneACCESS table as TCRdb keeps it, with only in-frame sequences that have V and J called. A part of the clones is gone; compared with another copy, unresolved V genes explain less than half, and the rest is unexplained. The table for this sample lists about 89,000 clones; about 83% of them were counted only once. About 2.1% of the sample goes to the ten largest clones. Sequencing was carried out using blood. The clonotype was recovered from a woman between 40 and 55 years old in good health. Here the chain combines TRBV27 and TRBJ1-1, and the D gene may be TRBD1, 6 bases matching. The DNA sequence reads TGTGCCAGCAGAGGGAGGACAGTCATGAACACTGAAGCTTTCTTT. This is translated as CASRGRTVMNTEAFF.